The next 6 T cell receptor beta chains were all read from a single sample in a study of OX40 agonist ivuxolimab in advanced cancers. Profiling relied on immunoSEQ multiplex PCR, and the TCRdb table lists in-frame clones only, not all of them. This sample has some 42,000 clones, with about 86% found just once. Material: CD4+ or CD8+ T cells sorted from blood, obtained in a trial of the OX40 agonist ivuxolimab. These receptors all stem from an adult with an advanced solid tumor such as melanoma, head and neck, liver or kidney cancer.

The genes are TRBV9 and TRBJ2-5, with a possible D match to TRBD2 (5 bases). The CDR3 covers 15 residues. From germline, CDR1 is SGDLS and CDR2 YYNGEE. The ends were cut back, 0 bases at V and 5 bases at J, with 14 bases in the middle. The CDR3 DNA sequence: TGTGCCAGCAGCGTAGTGGCAGGCGGGCGGGAGACCCAGTACTTC. Translating gives CASSVVAGGRETQYF.

This chain links TRBV4-3 with TRBJ2-7; 9 nucleotides align to TRBD1. Trimming removed 5 bases from V and 1 base from J; junction bases left unmatched: 6. CDR1 and CDR2 (germline): LGHNA, YSLEER. The CDR3 has 15 amino acids. CDR3 DNA: TGCGCCAGCAGCGGGACGGGGACAGGGTCCTACGAGCAGTACTTC. This gives the protein CASSGTGTGSYEQYF.

The chain is built from TRBV6-1 and TRBJ2-5; tentatively, D is TRBD2 (7 bases). The V gene lost 3 bases and the J gene lost 4 bases, with 21 bases spanning the gap. The germline gives CDR1 MNHNS, CDR2 SASEGT. The length of the CDR3 is 17 residues. This CDR3 is CASSDPYRGATGETQYF. DNA of the CDR3: TGTGCCAGCAGTGACCCATACCGGGGGGCGACGGGAGAGACCCAGTACTTC.

CDR3 protein: CASSFGSNRGNTGELFF. CDR3 nucleotides: TGCGCCAGCAGCTTTGGCTCGAACAGGGGGAACACCGGGGAGCTGTTTTTT. The genes are TRBV5-1 and TRBJ2-2; the match to TRBD1 covers 7 bases. The germline V gene encodes CDR1 SGHRS and CDR2 YFSETQ. V lost 2 bases to trimming and J lost 1 base; unmatched junction nucleotides: 8. This CDR3 is 17 amino acids long. The full variable domain, its missing parts supplied by reference TRBV5-1 and TRBJ2-2, is KAGVTQTPRYLIKTRGQQVTLSCSPISGHRSVSWYQQTPGQGLQFLFEYFSETQRNKGNFPGRFSGRQFSNSRSEMNVSTLELGDSALYLCASSFGSNRGNTGELFFGEGSRLTVL.

The chain has TRBV27 and TRBJ1-2; D ambiguous. The germline V gene has CDR1 MNHEY and CDR2 SMNVEV (reference sequence). The CDR3 is 14 residues long. The ends were cut back, 2 bases at V and 2 bases at J, with 9 bases in the middle. The DNA for the CDR3 is TGTGCCAGCAGTTTAGCGGGCACCAACTATGGCTACACCTTC. Translation: CASSLAGTNYGYTF.

The CDR3 DNA reads TGTGCCAGCAGCCCTGACAGGGGAGATACGCAGTATTTT. Protein product: CASSPDRGDTQYF. V gene TRBV7-7 combines with J gene TRBJ2-3; 8 bases agree with TRBD1. The CDR3 covers 13 residues. Trimming took 5 bases from V and 5 from J; bases not matched to a gene: 3. From germline, CDR1 is SSHAT and CDR2 FNYEAQ (reference sequence).